These 18 T cell receptor beta chains were sequenced from one sample in a study of T cell repertoires and HLA-DP antigens. No antigen has been identified for these receptors. Assay: immunoSEQ multiplex PCR; the TCRdb copy retains only in-frame clones and omits some. The data show some 120,000 clones, 85% to 95% seen once. The sequencing sample was made of CD4+ T cells from PBMCs. Every receptor here comes from a woman aged 18-29 years in good health and CMV-seronegative.

The J gene is TRBJ1-1, the V gene TRBV5-1; D remains ambiguous. Looked up from germline, CDR1 is SGHRS and CDR2 is YFSETQ. The CDR3 runs to 14 residues. V lost 6 bases, J lost 1 base, and 13 bases lay in between. The CDR3 DNA sequence: TGCGCCAGCACCCTCCACCCGGGGAACACTGAAGCTTTCTTT. This codes for CASTLHPGNTEAFF.

The chain is built from TRBV28 and TRBJ1-2; the D is unclear. From germline, CDR1 is MDHEN and CDR2 SYDVKM. Trimming left V 6 bases short and J 0 bases short, with 5 bases between. The CDR3 is made up of 12 amino acids. The CDR3 region is CASSGTNYGYTF. The CDR3 DNA follows: TGTGCCAGCAGCGGGACTAACTATGGCTACACCTTC.

The chain carries TRBV2 and TRBJ2-4; 9 nucleotides align to TRBD2. Germline lookup yields CDR1 SNHLY and CDR2 FYNNEI. The trim removed 6 bases at V and 0 bases at J, leaving 12 bases unmatched. The CDR3 runs to 18 residues. The CDR3, as DNA: TGTGCCAGCAGCAGACTAGCGGAACTCCTAATAGCCAAAAACATTCAGTACTTC. Its translation: CASSRLAELLIAKNIQYF.

This clone was seen a handful of times. The chain's CDR3 is CASSIHGTGGSYEQYF. CDR3 bases: TGTGCCAGCAGCATTCACGGGACAGGGGGCTCCTACGAGCAGTACTTC. The chain combines TRBV7-2 with TRBJ2-7; 11 nucleotides align to TRBD1. Germline lookup yields CDR1 SGHTA and CDR2 FQGNSA. The trim removed 5 bases at V and 0 bases at J, leaving 6 bases unmatched. The CDR3 spans 16 residues.

The chain recombines TRBV10-1 with TRBJ2-1; 8 nucleotides line up with TRBD2. Germline CDR1 and CDR2: WNHNN and SYGVQD (reference sequence). The junction had 13 bases not matched to a gene; V was cut back by 4 bases and J by 8 bases. The length of the CDR3 is 16 residues. The CDR3 DNA follows: TGCGCCAGCAGTGGAACCGGACTAGCTAGCGAGGATGAGCAGTTCTTC. Its protein product is CASSGTGLASEDEQFF.

CDR3 DNA sequence: TGTGCCAGTACCGGGACAGGGAGTACCGGGGAGCTGTTTTTT. Translated: CASTGTGSTGELFF. The chain links TRBV18 to TRBJ2-2; 9 bases fit TRBD1. The CDR3 runs to 14 residues. V gave up 9 bases and J gave up 5 bases; unmatched junction bases: 7. Germline lookup yields CDR1 KGHSH and CDR2 LQKENI.

The count of this clone is one. V gene TRBV7-2 combines with J gene TRBJ2-7; 11 bases match TRBD2. Trimming cost V 2 bases and J 6 bases; bases outside gene matches: 9. Per the germline V gene, CDR1 is SGHTA and CDR2 is FQGNSA. The CDR3 runs to 16 residues. CDR3 region: CASSLMASGGFGEQYV. In DNA, the CDR3 is TGTGCCAGCAGCTTAATGGCTAGCGGGGGGTTCGGCGAGCAGTACGTC.

The chain links TRBV7-3 to TRBJ2-3; possibly TRBD1 or TRBD2 for D (5 bases each). Trimming removed 0 bases from V and 4 bases from J, with 8 bases in between. Germline V gene data show CDR1 as SGHTA and CDR2 as FQGTGA. This CDR3 is 14 amino acids long. In DNA, the CDR3 is TGTGCCAGCAGCTTAACTGGGGGAGCAGATACGCAGTATTTT. This sequence encodes CASSLTGGADTQYF.

The chain joins TRBV28 to TRBJ1-1, with D possibly TRBD1 on 5 matching bases. Trimming removed 4 bases at V and 7 bases at J, with 10 bases between. The CDR3 has 12 residues. CDR1 is MDHEN and CDR2 is SYDVKM in the germline V gene. CDR3 residues: CASSSGTLEAFF. CDR3 DNA sequence: TGTGCCAGCAGTTCAGGGACGCTTGAAGCTTTCTTT.

In DNA form, the CDR3 reads TGTGCCAGCTCACCTCGACTAGCGGCCATGGGGGGAGAGACCCAGTACTTC. The encoded protein is CASSPRLAAMGGETQYF. The chain is built from TRBV18 and TRBJ2-5; 9 bases agree with TRBD2. Looked up from germline, CDR1 is KGHSH and CDR2 is LQKENI. Losses at the gene ends were 3 bases for V and 4 bases for J; bases not matched to a gene: 12. The CDR3 is 17 residues long.

The CDR3 loop reads CASSFYLLNTGELFF. For the CDR3, the DNA is TGTGCCAGCAGTTTTTACCTCTTAAACACCGGGGAGCTGTTTTTT. The chain combines TRBV27 with TRBJ2-2, with unresolved D. Trimming left V 3 bases short and J 2 bases short, with 10 bases between. The germline CDR1 and CDR2 sequences are MNHEY and SMNVEV (reference sequence). The CDR3 totals 15 residues.

The rearrangement links TRBV30 to TRBJ2-7; D is unresolved. V lost 2 bases to trimming and J lost 4 bases, with 12 bases between them. The V gene's germline CDR1 is GTSNPN and CDR2 SVGIG (reference sequence). This CDR3 spans 13 amino acids. The CDR3 is CAWSSDVSYEQYF. The CDR3 region has the DNA TGTGCCTGGAGTTCAGACGTTTCTTACGAGCAGTACTTC. Complete variable domain (other parts from reference TRBV30 and TRBJ2-7): SQTIHQWPATLVQPVGSPLSLECTVEGTSNPNLYWYRQAAGRGLQLLFYSVGIGQISSEVPQNLSASRPQDRQFILSSKKLLLSDSGFYLCAWSSDVSYEQYFGPGTRLTVT.

The CDR3 spells CASSLGQDRGADTQYF. CDR3 DNA: TGTGCCAGCAGCTTAGGGCAGGACAGGGGGGCAGATACGCAGTATTTT. The rearrangement uses TRBV7-9 and TRBJ2-3; TRBD1 matches 10 bases. Germline values: CDR1 SEHNR, CDR2 FQNEAQ (reference sequence). The CDR3 has 16 residues. Unmatched junction bases numbered 5, after V lost 1 base and J lost 4 bases. Supplemented by reference TRBV7-9 and TRBJ2-3, the full variable domain reads DTGVSQNPRHKITKRGQNVTFRCDPISEHNRLYWYRQTLGQGPEFLTYFQNEAQLEKSRLLSDRFSAERPKGSFSTLEIQRTEQGDSAMYLCASSLGQDRGADTQYFGPGTRLTVL.

CDR3 region: CASSFVPEDGEQYF. The CDR3 DNA follows: TGTGCCAGCAGCTTCGTCCCAGAAGACGGCGAGCAGTACTTC. The chain uses TRBV5-8 and TRBJ2-7; D ambiguous. Trimming took off 2 bases at V and 6 bases at J, with 15 bases between the two ends. CDR3 length equals 14 residues. Germline values: CDR1 SGHTS, CDR2 YDEGEE.

Only a few counts were recorded for this clone. The chain uses TRBV27 and TRBJ1-5, with unresolved D. Germline V lookup: CDR1 MNHEY, CDR2 SMNVEV (reference sequence). The V and J ends lost 5 bases and 0 bases respectively, with 11 bases between them. The CDR3 covers 15 residues. The CDR3 sequence is CASSRDLGSNQPQHF. CDR3 coding DNA: TGTGCCAGCAGTCGAGACTTGGGTAGCAATCAGCCCCAGCATTTT.

This clone occurred once. V and J are TRBV5-6 and TRBJ2-2; D gene unclear. V lost 1 base and J lost 5, with 9 bases in between. This CDR3 region has 14 residues. Germline loops: CDR1 SGHDT, CDR2 YYEEEE. The CDR3 spells CASSLLGVTGELFF. CDR3 nucleotide sequence: TGTGCCAGCAGCTTGCTGGGCGTTACCGGGGAGCTGTTTTTT. The full variable domain, its missing parts supplied by reference TRBV5-6 and TRBJ2-2, is DAGVTQSPTHLIKTRGQQVTLRCSPKSGHDTVSWYQQALGQGPQFIFQYYEEEERQRGNFPDRFSGHQFPNYSSELNVNALLLGDSALYLCASSLLGVTGELFFGEGSRLTVL.

The chain carries TRBV18 and TRBJ1-3; a weak D match, TRBD1 (5 bases). The V gene lost 0 bases and the J gene lost 0 bases, with 9 bases spanning the gap. Germline CDR1 is KGHSH and CDR2 is LQKENI. This CDR3 spans 16 amino acids. CDR3 sequence: CASSPPTAGSGNTIYF. In nucleotides, the CDR3 is TGTGCCAGCTCACCACCGACAGCCGGCTCTGGAAACACCATATATTTT. Full variable domain (outside the CDR3, taken from reference TRBV18 and TRBJ1-3): NAGVMQNPRHLVRRRGQEARLRCSPMKGHSHVYWYRQLPEEGLKFMVYLQKENIIDESGMPKERFSAEFPKEGPSILRIQQVVRGDSAAYFCASSPPTAGSGNTIYFGEGSWLTVV.

This chain joins TRBV7-2 and TRBJ1-2; 9 positions match TRBD1. The CDR3 is 16 amino acids. V lost 0 bases and J lost 4; bases outside the gene matches: 6. Germline-derived CDR1 and CDR2 are SGHTA and FQGNSA. For the CDR3, the DNA is TGTGCCAGCAGCTTAGCAGCCGGGACAGGGCTCTATGGCTACACCTTC. This sequence encodes CASSLAAGTGLYGYTF. Using reference TRBV7-2 and TRBJ1-2 for the parts outside the CDR3, the full variable domain is GAGVSQSPSNKVTEKGKDVELRCDPISGHTALYWYRQSLGQGLEFLIYFQGNSAPDKSGLPSDRFSAERTGGSVSTLTIQRTQQEDSAVYLCASSLAAGTGLYGYTFGSGTRLTVV.